A selection of T cell receptor beta chains follows, all from one sample in a study of blood T cell repertoires in COVID-19. Method: immunoSEQ multiplex PCR; TCRdb's copy keeps in-frame clones and lacks some. There are roughly 500,000 clones in the sample; about 85% occur only once, and roughly 8.5% lies in the top ten. Source material: PBMCs or T cells enriched from blood (not recorded which). All receptors come from a woman aged 60-70 years who had recovered from COVID-19. Each CDR3 is given with its conserved first and last residue. The D gene is left open where the match is weak. Size is stated for part of the rows, as once, few or many counts, or as a class when the clone is expanded.

d_call: -; j_call: TRBJ1-6; v_call: TRBV30; clone_size: -; cdr3_nt: TGTGCCTGGAGCTCCAGGGGTAGTAATTCACCCCTCCACTTT; cdr3_aa: CAWSSRGSNSPLHF
d_call: -; j_call: TRBJ1-1; v_call: TRBV3-1/TRBV3-2; clone_size: -; cdr3_nt: TGTGCCAGCAGCCAGGCAGACACTGAAGCTTTCTTT; cdr3_aa: CASSQADTEAFF
d_call: -; j_call: TRBJ1-5; v_call: TRBV6-4; clone_size: once; cdr3_nt: TGTGCCAGCAGGGACCGGTACGGGGATCATGTGGATCAGCCCCAGCATTTT; cdr3_aa: CASRDRYGDHVDQPQHF
d_call: -; j_call: TRBJ1-1; v_call: TRBV27; clone_size: -; cdr3_nt: TGTGCCAGCAGGTCCCTAGGGGTAGGGAACACTGAAGCTTTCTTT; cdr3_aa: CASRSLGVGNTEAFF
d_call: -; j_call: TRBJ1-4; v_call: TRBV18; clone_size: -; cdr3_nt: TGTGCCAGCTCACCTCAGGGAATTGAAAAACTGTTTTTT; cdr3_aa: CASSPQGIEKLFF
d_call: -; j_call: TRBJ1-1; v_call: TRBV25-1; clone_size: -; cdr3_nt: TGTGCCAGCAGTAACCTGTATGGTGGAGACACTGAAGCTTTCTTT; cdr3_aa: CASSNLYGGDTEAFF
d_call: -; j_call: TRBJ2-3; v_call: TRBV28; clone_size: -; cdr3_nt: TGTGCCAGCAACTACGGCACTAGCACAGATACGCAGTATTTT; cdr3_aa: CASNYGTSTDTQYF
d_call: -; j_call: TRBJ1-2; v_call: TRBV2; clone_size: -; cdr3_nt: TGTGCCAGCAGTCCTCGGGAGACAGGCTACACCTTC; cdr3_aa: CASSPRETGYTF
d_call: -; j_call: TRBJ2-5; v_call: TRBV5-1; clone_size: -; cdr3_nt: TGCGCCAGCAGCTTGGGTGGCACAGCGGGGACCCAGTACTTC; cdr3_aa: CASSLGGTAGTQYF
d_call: TRBD1; j_call: TRBJ1-2; v_call: TRBV3-1/TRBV3-2; clone_size: -; cdr3_nt: TGTGCCAGCAGCAATACAGGGGGCGCGGGTGGCTACACCTTC; cdr3_aa: CASSNTGGAGGYTF
d_call: -; j_call: TRBJ1-2; v_call: TRBV27; clone_size: -; cdr3_nt: TGTGCCAGCAGGTCACCCGGGCAGGGAATAAACTATGGCTACACCTTC; cdr3_aa: CASRSPGQGINYGYTF
d_call: -; j_call: TRBJ2-3; v_call: TRBV6-1; clone_size: -; cdr3_nt: TGTGCCAGCAGTGATTGGGGGCAGGGCACAGATACGCAGTATTTT; cdr3_aa: CASSDWGQGTDTQYF
d_call: -; j_call: TRBJ1-4; v_call: TRBV2; clone_size: -; cdr3_nt: TGTGCCAGCAGTGAACCCCCGGGACAAATACATGAAAAACTGTTTTTT; cdr3_aa: CASSEPPGQIHEKLFF
d_call: -; j_call: TRBJ1-4; v_call: TRBV9; clone_size: once; cdr3_nt: TGTGCCAGCAGCTTAACAGGGAGCGAAAAACTGTTTTTT; cdr3_aa: CASSLTGSEKLFF
d_call: TRBD1; j_call: TRBJ1-4; v_call: TRBV3-1/TRBV3-2; clone_size: once; cdr3_nt: TGTGCCAGCAGCCACCGGACAGGGAATGAAAAACTGTTTTTT; cdr3_aa: CASSHRTGNEKLFF
d_call: -; j_call: TRBJ2-2; v_call: TRBV21-1; clone_size: -; cdr3_nt: TGTGCCAGCAGCAAAGGGAAAGGGGACACCGGGGAGCTGTTTTTT; cdr3_aa: CASSKGKGDTGELFF
d_call: -; j_call: TRBJ1-1; v_call: TRBV19; clone_size: -; cdr3_nt: TGTGCCAGTAGTATAAGCCGGAACACTGAAGCTTTCTTT; cdr3_aa: CASSISRNTEAFF
d_call: TRBD1; j_call: TRBJ1-4; v_call: TRBV7-8; clone_size: -; cdr3_nt: TGTGCCAGCAGCGTAGGACAGGGCTCAACTAATGAAAAACTGTTTTTT; cdr3_aa: CASSVGQGSTNEKLFF
d_call: -; j_call: TRBJ1-1; v_call: TRBV20-1; clone_size: -; cdr3_nt: TGCAGTGCCAGCTGGGGGCTTAAAGCTTTCTTT; cdr3_aa: CSASWGLKAFF
d_call: TRBD1; j_call: TRBJ2-3; v_call: TRBV7-9; clone_size: -; cdr3_nt: TGTGCCAGCAGCCCCCCATTTCCGGACAGGGGACCAGATACGCAGTATTTT; cdr3_aa: CASSPPFPDRGPDTQYF
d_call: TRBD1; j_call: TRBJ1-6; v_call: TRBV5-6; clone_size: once; cdr3_nt: TGTGCCAGCAGCCCAGGGGGAGGACCACTCCACTTT; cdr3_aa: CASSPGGGPLHF
d_call: -; j_call: TRBJ1-6; v_call: TRBV28; clone_size: few; cdr3_nt: TGTGCCAGCAGTTTATTTGGCCAGGGGCTTTCACCCCTCCACTTT; cdr3_aa: CASSLFGQGLSPLHF
d_call: -; j_call: TRBJ1-1; v_call: TRBV3-1/TRBV3-2; clone_size: -; cdr3_nt: TGTGCCAGCAGCCTCCACGGGAAGGGCACTGAAGCTTTCTTT; cdr3_aa: CASSLHGKGTEAFF
d_call: -; j_call: TRBJ1-1; v_call: TRBV30; clone_size: -; cdr3_nt: TGTGCCTGGAGTAAAGGGGGAAACACTGAAGCTTTCTTT; cdr3_aa: CAWSKGGNTEAFF
d_call: -; j_call: TRBJ1-1; v_call: TRBV18; clone_size: -; cdr3_nt: TGTGCCAGCTCACCGTCCTCAATGAGGAACACTGAAGCTTTCTTT; cdr3_aa: CASSPSSMRNTEAFF
d_call: TRBD1; j_call: TRBJ1-5; v_call: TRBV6-1; clone_size: -; cdr3_nt: TGTGCCAGCAGCGAAACTGTGGACAGGGGGCTGGGAGGACAGCCCCAGCATTTT; cdr3_aa: CASSETVDRGLGGQPQHF
d_call: -; j_call: TRBJ1-2; v_call: TRBV9; clone_size: once; cdr3_nt: TGTGCCAGCAGCGTAGATACGGGTGATGGCTACACCTTC; cdr3_aa: CASSVDTGDGYTF
d_call: -; j_call: TRBJ1-1; v_call: TRBV30; clone_size: -; cdr3_nt: TGTGCCTGGAGTGCCCTTGTGTCGGTGAACACTGAAGCTTTCTTT; cdr3_aa: CAWSALVSVNTEAFF
d_call: TRBD1; j_call: TRBJ2-7; v_call: TRBV14; clone_size: -; cdr3_nt: TGTGCCAGCAGCCCGAGACAGGGGGTCGACGAGCAGTACTTC; cdr3_aa: CASSPRQGVDEQYF
d_call: TRBD1; j_call: TRBJ2-2; v_call: TRBV2; clone_size: -; cdr3_nt: TGTGCCAGCAGTGGGGGGACAGGAAGCACCGGGGAGCTGTTTTTT; cdr3_aa: CASSGGTGSTGELFF
d_call: -; j_call: TRBJ2-3; v_call: TRBV9; clone_size: -; cdr3_nt: TGTGCCAGCAGCGTAGCGGGGACAACTAGCACAGATACGCAGTATTTT; cdr3_aa: CASSVAGTTSTDTQYF
d_call: TRBD1; j_call: TRBJ2-2; v_call: TRBV11-2; clone_size: -; cdr3_nt: TGTGCCAGTCGCGGGACAGGGGGGGCGGTCGGGGAGCTGTTTTTT; cdr3_aa: CASRGTGGAVGELFF
d_call: TRBD1; j_call: TRBJ1-5; v_call: TRBV19; clone_size: -; cdr3_nt: TGTGCCAGTAGGGGGACAGGACCACCCAATCAGCCCCAGCATTTT; cdr3_aa: CASRGTGPPNQPQHF
d_call: TRBD1; j_call: TRBJ1-4; v_call: TRBV4-2; clone_size: -; cdr3_nt: TGTGCCAGCAGCCAAGAAAGGGGACAGGGTATCACGCATCGGGAAAAACTGTTTTTT; cdr3_aa: CASSQERGQGITHREKLFF
d_call: TRBD1; j_call: TRBJ2-3; v_call: TRBV5-4; clone_size: -; cdr3_nt: TGTGCCAGCAGCTTGCTACAGGGGTCGGGCACAGATACGCAGTATTTT; cdr3_aa: CASSLLQGSGTDTQYF
d_call: -; j_call: TRBJ2-5; v_call: TRBV25-1; clone_size: once; cdr3_nt: TGTGCCAGCAGTAACACTAGACATCCGGAACGAGAGACCCAGTACTTC; cdr3_aa: CASSNTRHPERETQYF
d_call: TRBD1; j_call: TRBJ2-5; v_call: TRBV2; clone_size: -; cdr3_nt: TGTGCCAGCAGTTCACAGGGGGGTGTGGAGACCCAGTACTTC; cdr3_aa: CASSSQGGVETQYF